These 9 T cell receptor beta chains were sequenced from one sample in a study of T-cell reconstitution after alpha-beta-depleted transplantation in children. As it was prepared, the TCRbeta library received unique molecular identifiers. One entry per CDR3 protein results from TCRdb running MiXCR on the PCR reads. The sample yields 350,000 to 500,000 distinct CDR3 sequences, approximately 42% seen once. The starting material was PBMCs, obtained before TCRalphabeta/CD19-depleted stem cell transplant. The receptors here all came from a girl aged 2-15 years with aplastic anemia, due to receive a stem cell transplant.

The chain employs TRBV29-1 and TRBJ2-7, with a weak D call TRBD1 (6 bases). V lost 6 bases and J 3 bases, leaving 15 bases between the germline ends. This CDR3 has 13 amino acids. Germline V gives CDR1 SQVTM, CDR2 ANQGSEA. The CDR3 region is CSVAPRGDYEQYF. CDR3 nucleotide sequence: TGCAGCGTCGCACCCAGGGGCGACTACGAGCAGTACTTC.

The rearrangement links TRBV6-5 to TRBJ1-4; D not resolved. The germline CDR1 and CDR2 sequences are MNHEY and SVGAGI. Trimming took off 0 bases at V and 8 bases at J, with 10 bases between the two ends. CDR3 length equals 14 residues. CDR3 in amino acids: CASSYSTGSEKLFF. CDR3 DNA: TGTGCCAGCAGTTACTCGACCGGGTCGGAAAAACTGTTTTTT.

This clonotype was seen repeatedly, ten times or more. V is TRBV7-2 and J is TRBJ2-2, with 9 bases lining up with TRBD1. Trimming cost V 5 bases and J 3 bases; bases outside gene matches: 1. Per the germline V gene, CDR1 is SGHTA and CDR2 is FQGNSA. There are 14 residues in the CDR3. Here the CDR3 reads CASSRQGDTGELFF. The DNA of the CDR3 is TGTGCCAGCAGCCGACAGGGGGACACCGGGGAGCTGTTTTTT.

In this sample, this clonotype turned up many times. The rearrangement uses TRBV2 and TRBJ2-2, with 7 nucleotides matching TRBD1. The length of the CDR3 is 14 residues. After removal of 6 bases from V and 4 bases from J, the junction contained 5 bases not matched to a gene. Looked up from germline, CDR1 is SNHLY and CDR2 is FYNNEI. This CDR3 reads CASRLTGFTGELFF. The CDR3 nucleotides are TGTGCCAGCAGGTTGACAGGGTTCACCGGGGAGCTGTTTTTT.

This clonotype was seen ten or more times. The V call is TRBV7-2, the J call TRBJ2-3, with 7 bases aligning to TRBD2. Germline lookup yields CDR1 SGHTA and CDR2 FQGNSA. The CDR3 is 15 amino acids. Germline trimming cut 1 base from V and 5 bases from J; bases unmatched to any gene: 6. The CDR3 DNA follows: TGTGCCAGCAGCTTAGGCGGAGGGGAGGGAGATACGCAGTATTTT. Its protein product is CASSLGGGEGDTQYF.

This clonotype was counted many times. The chain recombines TRBV27 with TRBJ2-7; D is tentatively TRBD1 or TRBD2 (5 bases each). Germline V gives CDR1 MNHEY, CDR2 SMNVEV (reference sequence). The CDR3 runs to 16 residues. V lost 6 bases, J lost 2 bases, and 20 bases lay in between. CDR3 protein: CASSLWPRGPAYEQYF. The CDR3 DNA reads as TGTGCCAGCAGCCTTTGGCCAAGGGGACCTGCCTACGAGCAGTACTTC.

This clonotype was observed a few times. V and J are TRBV7-6 and TRBJ2-7; TRBD1 might be the D (5 bases). With 1 base removed from V and 2 bases from J, the gap between germline ends came to 9 bases. Germline V gene sequence: CDR1 SGHVS, CDR2 FNYEAQ. This CDR3 contains 14 residues. The CDR3 protein is CASSLVGATYEQYF. CDR3 sequence (DNA): TGTGCCAGCAGCTTAGTAGGGGCGACCTACGAGCAGTACTTC.

This clonotype was observed a single time. The chain employs TRBV12-3 or TRBV12-4 and TRBJ2-3; 10 bases match TRBD2. The CDR3 is made up of 16 amino acids. V lost 5 bases, J lost 4 bases, and 9 bases stayed unmatched. The CDR3 is CASSPLVLAGADTQYF. The CDR3 DNA sequence: TGTGCCAGCAGTCCCCTCGTTCTAGCGGGAGCAGATACGCAGTATTTT.

The chain uses TRBV7-9 and TRBJ2-7; 7 nucleotides match TRBD2. Germline CDR1 SEHNR, CDR2 FQNEAQ (reference sequence). V trimming: 5 bases; J trimming: 5 bases; junction bases outside the gene matches: 9. There are 14 residues in the CDR3. The CDR3 region has the DNA TGTGCCAGCAGCGCCGCACTAGCGACCGACGAGCAGTACTTC. Translation gives CASSAALATDEQYF. Using reference TRBV7-9 and TRBJ2-7 for the parts outside the CDR3, the full variable domain is DTGVSQNPRHKITKRGQNVTFRCDPISEHNRLYWYRQTLGQGPEFLTYFQNEAQLEKSRLLSDRFSAERPKGSFSTLEIQRTEQGDSAMYLCASSAALATDEQYFGPGTRLTVT.